This T cell receptor (beta chain) is drawn from a study of cytomegalovirus exposure and HLA in healthy donors. In the study overall: For the approximately 390 genotyped donors, roughly 80% fell within the Caucasian-associated ancestry cluster.

Whole-study results and caveats: An observed cluster of highly shared sequence variants was recorded as a likely sequencing artifact.

Germline values: CDR1 SGHRS, CDR2 YFSETQ. Losses at the gene ends were 2 bases for V and 10 bases for J; bases not matched to a gene: 11. The CDR3 has 14 residues. This PCR relied on a set of 60 Vbeta primers and 13 Jbeta primers. The assay was immunoSEQ multiplex PCR, and TCRdb's table has in-frame clones only and misses some. The sample shows some 200,000 clones, around 83% of them seen only once. With regard to this clone: Its antigen is as yet unknown.

The gene calls are TRBV5-1 and TRBJ1-2; 7 nucleotides agree with TRBD1. Sequenced input: PBMCs. This TCR was sampled from a girl aged 10-17 years in good health and CMV-seronegative. The DNA for the CDR3 is TGCGCCAGCAGCTTCACCGGGACAGCTAGTATCTACACCTTC. Residues: CASSFTGTASIYTF.